This T cell receptor beta chain was captured by sequencing in a study of blood T cell repertoires in COVID-19. Turning to the study itself: Whether acute or convalescent, the COVID-19 samples came from the United States, Italy and Spain. PBMCs, B-cell-depleted T cells, or T cells were the source of the cDNA or gDNA that made up the material.

Per the study methods: Estimation of nucleated cell counts was performed using reference gene primer amplification. The protocol was immunoSEQ multiplex PCR, while the TCRdb copy is restricted to in-frame clones and leaves out a portion. From that table come the V and J calls and clone size; the DNA was used to work out D and trimming. The sample carries roughly 50,000 clones, approximately 90% recorded once. J was trimmed by 2 bases and V by 5 bases; bases with no gene match: 1. The CDR3 is 13 residues long. This chain connects TRBV12-3 or TRBV12-4 to TRBJ2-7; TRBD2 aligns across 9 bases. Sequenced material: peripheral blood. The sequence came from a woman aged 55-75 years with active COVID-19. The CDR3 DNA follows: TGTGCCAGCAGTAGGACTAGCGCCTACGAGCAGTACTTC. Amino acids: CASSRTSAYEQYF.